These 14 T cell receptor beta chains came from one sample sequenced in a study of shared clonotypes between healthy human individuals. Sequenced by immunoSEQ multiplex PCR; TCRdb stores in-frame clones only, minus some. The table lists under 2,000,000 clones, about 94% of them singletons. Naive-designated CD8 cells lacked CD45RO, were positively enriched for CCR7, and omitted terminally differentiated effector memory CD45RA+ cells. What was sequenced was naive CD8+ T cells sorted from blood. The origin of the receptors is a man aged 18 to 29 in good health.

V and J are TRBV2 and TRBJ1-2; possibly TRBD1 for D (6 bases). The CDR3 is 13 amino acids. Trimming pared 6 bases from V and 0 bases from J, leaving 8 bases between. Germline V gene sequence: CDR1 SNHLY, CDR2 FYNNEI. This chain's CDR3 is CASRDSSNYGYTF. Here the CDR3 DNA reads TGTGCCAGCAGGGACAGTTCTAACTATGGCTACACCTTC.

This clone showed up just once. The rearrangement joins TRBV10-3 to TRBJ2-3; D uncertain. Germline V gives CDR1 ENHRY, CDR2 SYGVKD. The CDR3 sequence is 15 residues long. V shed 6 bases and J shed 3 bases, with 16 bases lying between them. The CDR3 coding sequence is TGTGCCATCAGCCCCGGGCCGACCGAAACAGATACGCAGTATTTT. Translation gives CAISPGPTETDTQYF.

In the case of this clone: This same CDR3 is encoded by further DNA sequences in the sample. The V call is TRBV9, the J call TRBJ1-2; D is ambiguous. CDR1 SGDLS and CDR2 YYNGEE come from the germline V gene. The V and J ends lost 0 bases and 4 bases respectively, with 7 bases between them. There are 13 residues in the CDR3. Here the CDR3 DNA reads TGTGCCAGCAGCGTAGAAGGCAGCTATGGCTACACCTTC. Amino acid sequence: CASSVEGSYGYTF.

In its sample, this clone was seen once. The chain links TRBV30 to TRBJ1-1, with D maybe TRBD1 (5 bases). Germline V gene sequence: CDR1 GTSNPN, CDR2 SVGIG (reference sequence). Trimming shortened V by 2 bases and J by 7 bases, and 11 bases separated the two germline ends. The CDR3 length is 12 residues. This chain's CDR3 is CAWSPPGGEAFF. CDR3 DNA: TGTGCCTGGAGTCCCCCCGGGGGTGAAGCTTTCTTT. The full variable domain, in which reference TRBV30 and TRBJ1-1 provide the parts outside the CDR3, is SQTIHQWPATLVQPVGSPLSLECTVEGTSNPNLYWYRQAAGRGLQLLFYSVGIGQISSEVPQNLSASRPQDRQFILSSKKLLLSDSGFYLCAWSPPGGEAFFGQGTRLTVV.

This chain joins TRBV29-1 and TRBJ1-1, with 10 nucleotides matching TRBD1. This CDR3 spans 11 amino acids. Germline V gene data show CDR1 as SQVTM and CDR2 as ANQGSEA. V shed 7 bases, J shed 7 bases, and the junction held 3 bases outside the gene matches. The CDR3 loop is CSGGQGIEAFF. In DNA, the CDR3 is TGCAGCGGGGGACAGGGGATTGAAGCTTTCTTT.

The chain uses TRBV5-8 and TRBJ2-7; tentative D call: TRBD2 (5 bases). With 3 bases removed from V and 3 bases from J, the gap between germline ends came to 10 bases. CDR3 length: 13 residues. Germline-derived CDR1 and CDR2 are SGHTS and YDEGEE. CDR3 DNA: TGTGCCAGCAGCTACGGGGTTTACTACGAGCAGTACTTC. This sequence encodes CASSYGVYYEQYF.

The chain combines TRBV27 with TRBJ1-1; 10 nucleotides align to TRBD1. The CDR3 spans 14 residues. Looked up from germline, CDR1 is MNHEY and CDR2 is SMNVEV (reference sequence). J gave up 2 bases and V 9 bases, and 6 bases lay outside the gene matches. The CDR3 spells CASHLTGGNTEAFF. As DNA, the CDR3 is TGTGCCAGTCACTTGACAGGGGGCAACACTGAAGCTTTCTTT.

This chain uses TRBV7-9 with TRBJ1-2, with 10 bases aligning to TRBD1. V was pared by 5 bases and J by 0 bases, with 15 bases of the junction left unmatched. CDR1 and CDR2 (germline): SEHNR, FQNEAQ (reference sequence). The CDR3 covers 19 residues. CDR3 protein: CASSPLGWDRGLSNYGYTF. The CDR3 nucleotides are TGTGCCAGCAGCCCACTAGGGTGGGACAGGGGATTATCTAACTATGGCTACACCTTC.

Details on this clone: Other DNA sequences in this sample translate to the same CDR3. The V and J genes are TRBV30 and TRBJ2-2; D uncertain. V lost 4 bases, J lost 7 bases, and 7 bases lay in between. The CDR3 is 11 amino acids. Germline loops: CDR1 GTSNPN, CDR2 SVGIG (reference sequence). In DNA form, the CDR3 reads TGTGCCTGGACAGGCGGCGGGGAGCTGTTTTTT. It is translated as CAWTGGGELFF.

The V and J genes are TRBV7-9 and TRBJ2-7; D gene unclear. This CDR3 contains 12 residues. Germline CDR1 SEHNR, CDR2 FQNEAQ (reference sequence). V gave up 1 base and J gave up 5 bases, with 6 bases separating them. The CDR3: CASSLEFHEQYF. Written as DNA, the CDR3 is TGTGCCAGCAGCTTAGAATTCCACGAGCAGTACTTC.

This chain uses TRBV5-1 with TRBJ2-1; no firm D call. Germline V CDR1 and CDR2: SGHRS, YFSETQ. This CDR3 comprises 12 residues. Trimming cost V 4 bases and J 6 bases, with 8 bases left between them. CDR3 loop: CASSLPTNEQFF. The CDR3 bases are TGCGCCAGCAGCCTACCAACCAATGAGCAGTTCTTC.

V and J are TRBV28 and TRBJ2-7; 9 nucleotides align to TRBD1. V lost 0 bases to trimming and J lost 6 bases; unmatched junction nucleotides: 3. The CDR3 loop spans 14 amino acids. Looked up from germline, CDR1 is MDHEN and CDR2 is SYDVKM. The CDR3 protein is CASSLWGTGSEQYF. The CDR3 bases are TGTGCCAGCAGTTTATGGGGGACAGGGTCCGAGCAGTACTTC. The variable domain in full, completed from reference TRBV28 and TRBJ2-7, reads DVKVTQSSRYLVKRTGEKVFLECVQDMDHENMFWYRQDPGLGLRLIYFSYDVKMKEKGDIPEGYSVSREKKERFSLILESASTNQTSMYLCASSLWGTGSEQYFGPGTRLTVT.

This chain joins TRBV9 and TRBJ2-3; 11 nucleotides agree with TRBD2. Germline V gene lookup returns CDR1 SGDLS and CDR2 YYNGEE. The CDR3 covers 16 residues. With 0 bases clipped from V and 2 bases from J, the junction kept 2 bases outside the gene matches. The CDR3 region is CASSVGSGGATDTQYF. Written as DNA, the CDR3 is TGTGCCAGCAGCGTAGGTAGCGGGGGGGCCACAGATACGCAGTATTTT.

The chain links TRBV7-9 to TRBJ1-2; D is uncertain. The CDR3 totals 14 residues. Trimming pared 0 bases from V and 4 bases from J, leaving 9 bases between. Germline V gene sequence: CDR1 SEHNR, CDR2 FQNEAQ (reference sequence). In nucleotides, the CDR3 is TGTGCCAGCAGCTTAGCAACCAGTCCCTATGGCTACACCTTC. It codes for CASSLATSPYGYTF.